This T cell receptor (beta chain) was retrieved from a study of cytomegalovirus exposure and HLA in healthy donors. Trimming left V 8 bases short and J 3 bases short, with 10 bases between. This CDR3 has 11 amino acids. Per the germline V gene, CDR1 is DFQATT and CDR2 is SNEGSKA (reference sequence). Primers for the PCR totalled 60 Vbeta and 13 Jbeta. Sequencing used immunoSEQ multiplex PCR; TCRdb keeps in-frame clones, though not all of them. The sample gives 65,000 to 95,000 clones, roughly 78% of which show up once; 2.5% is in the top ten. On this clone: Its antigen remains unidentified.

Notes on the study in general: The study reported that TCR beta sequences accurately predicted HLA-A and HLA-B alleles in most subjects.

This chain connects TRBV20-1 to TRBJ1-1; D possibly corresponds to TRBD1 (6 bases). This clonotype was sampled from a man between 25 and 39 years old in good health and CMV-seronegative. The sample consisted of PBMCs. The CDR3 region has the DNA TGCAGTTCAGGGGCTGACACTGAAGCTTTCTTT. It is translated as CSSGADTEAFF.